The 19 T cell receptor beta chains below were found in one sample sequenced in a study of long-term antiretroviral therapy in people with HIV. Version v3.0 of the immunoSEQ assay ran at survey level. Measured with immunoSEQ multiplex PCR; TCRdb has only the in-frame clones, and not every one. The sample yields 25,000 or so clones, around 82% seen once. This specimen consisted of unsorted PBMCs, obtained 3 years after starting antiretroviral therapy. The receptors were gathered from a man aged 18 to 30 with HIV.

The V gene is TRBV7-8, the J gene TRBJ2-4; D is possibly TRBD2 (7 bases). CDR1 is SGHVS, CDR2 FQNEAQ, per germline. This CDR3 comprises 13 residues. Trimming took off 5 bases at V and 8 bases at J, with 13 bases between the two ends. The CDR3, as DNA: TGTGCCAGCAGCCTCAGGGAGGGGGACATTCAGTACTTC. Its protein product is CASSLREGDIQYF.

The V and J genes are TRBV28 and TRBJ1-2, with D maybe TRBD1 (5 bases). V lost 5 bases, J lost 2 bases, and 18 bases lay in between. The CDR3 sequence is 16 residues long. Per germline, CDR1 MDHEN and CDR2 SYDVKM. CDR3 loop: CASSRRGGSGNYGYTF. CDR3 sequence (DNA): TGTGCCAGCAGTCGCCGGGGGGGGAGTGGAAACTATGGCTACACCTTC.

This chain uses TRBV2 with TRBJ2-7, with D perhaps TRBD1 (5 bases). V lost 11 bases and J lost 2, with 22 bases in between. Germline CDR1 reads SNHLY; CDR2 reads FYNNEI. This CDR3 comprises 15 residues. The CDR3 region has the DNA TGTGCCGCCCGTACAGGAAACGCGAATACCTACGAGCAGTACTTC. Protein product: CAARTGNANTYEQYF.

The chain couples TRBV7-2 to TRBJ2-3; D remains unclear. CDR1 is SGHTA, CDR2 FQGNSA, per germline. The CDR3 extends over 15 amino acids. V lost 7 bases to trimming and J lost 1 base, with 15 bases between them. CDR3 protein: CASTFRALGTDTQYF. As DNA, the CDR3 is TGTGCCAGCACCTTTCGAGCGTTGGGCACAGATACGCAGTATTTT.

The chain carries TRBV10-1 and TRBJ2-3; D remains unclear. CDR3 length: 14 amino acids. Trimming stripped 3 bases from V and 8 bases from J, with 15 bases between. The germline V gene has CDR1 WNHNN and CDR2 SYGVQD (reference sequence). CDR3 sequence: CASSEIRSIGTQYF. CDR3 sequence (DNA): TGCGCCAGCAGTGAAATTAGGTCAATAGGTACGCAGTATTTT.

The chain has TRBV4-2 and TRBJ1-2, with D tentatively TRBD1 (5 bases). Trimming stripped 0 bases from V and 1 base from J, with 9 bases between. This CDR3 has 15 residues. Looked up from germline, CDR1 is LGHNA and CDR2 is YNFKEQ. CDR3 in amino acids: CASSQDPGFNYGYTF. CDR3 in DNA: TGTGCCAGCAGCCAAGACCCAGGGTTTAACTATGGCTACACCTTC.

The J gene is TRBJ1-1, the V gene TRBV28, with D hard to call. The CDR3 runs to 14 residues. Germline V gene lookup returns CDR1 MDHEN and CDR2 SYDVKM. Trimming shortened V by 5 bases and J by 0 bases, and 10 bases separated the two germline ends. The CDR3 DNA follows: TGTGCCAGCAGTCAACAGTTTCTGAACACTGAAGCTTTCTTT. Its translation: CASSQQFLNTEAFF.

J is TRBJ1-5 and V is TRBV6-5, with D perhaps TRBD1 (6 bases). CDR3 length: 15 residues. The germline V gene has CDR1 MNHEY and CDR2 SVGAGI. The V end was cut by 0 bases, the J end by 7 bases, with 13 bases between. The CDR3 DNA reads TGTGCCAGCAGTTACTCGAACAGGGCGGACCAGCCCCAGCATTTT. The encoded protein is CASSYSNRADQPQHF.

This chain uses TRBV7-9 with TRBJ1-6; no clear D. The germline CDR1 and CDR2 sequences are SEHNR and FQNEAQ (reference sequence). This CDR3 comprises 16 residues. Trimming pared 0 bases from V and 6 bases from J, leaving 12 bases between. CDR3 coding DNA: TGTGCCAGCAGCTTAGCCTTAGGACGGATTAATTCACCCCTCCACTTT. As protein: CASSLALGRINSPLHF.

This chain's CDR3 is CASSLVQGLNSPLHF. In DNA, the CDR3 is TGTGCCAGCAGCTTAGTTCAGGGGCTTAATTCACCCCTCCACTTT. The chain recombines TRBV7-2 with TRBJ1-6; the D gene is possibly TRBD1 (6 bases). CDR1 is SGHTA, CDR2 FQGNSA, per germline. Trimming took 1 base from V and 6 from J, leaving 10 bases between them. The CDR3 covers 15 residues. The full variable domain, rest sourced from reference TRBV7-2 and TRBJ1-6, is GAGVSQSPSNKVTEKGKDVELRCDPISGHTALYWYRQSLGQGLEFLIYFQGNSAPDKSGLPSDRFSAERTGGSVSTLTIQRTQQEDSAVYLCASSLVQGLNSPLHFGNGTRLTVT.

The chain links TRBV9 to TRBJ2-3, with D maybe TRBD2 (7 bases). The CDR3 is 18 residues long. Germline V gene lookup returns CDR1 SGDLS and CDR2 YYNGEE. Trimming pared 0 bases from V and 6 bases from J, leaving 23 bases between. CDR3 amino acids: CASSVAAQAGARDDTQYF. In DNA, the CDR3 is TGTGCCAGCAGCGTAGCAGCCCAGGCGGGGGCGCGGGACGATACGCAGTATTTT. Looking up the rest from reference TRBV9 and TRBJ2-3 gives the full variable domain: DSGVTQTPKHLITATGQRVTLRCSPRSGDLSVYWYQQSLDQGLQFLIQYYNGEERAKGNILERFSAQQFPDLHSELNLSSLELGDSALYFCASSVAAQAGARDDTQYFGPGTRLTVL.

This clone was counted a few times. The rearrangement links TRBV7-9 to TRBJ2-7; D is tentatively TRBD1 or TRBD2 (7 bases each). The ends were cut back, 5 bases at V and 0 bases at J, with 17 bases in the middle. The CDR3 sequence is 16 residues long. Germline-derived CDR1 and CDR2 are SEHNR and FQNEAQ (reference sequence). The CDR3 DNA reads TGTGCCAGCAGCCCCCGACAGGGAGGGACCTCCTACGAGCAGTACGTC. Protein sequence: CASSPRQGGTSYEQYV.

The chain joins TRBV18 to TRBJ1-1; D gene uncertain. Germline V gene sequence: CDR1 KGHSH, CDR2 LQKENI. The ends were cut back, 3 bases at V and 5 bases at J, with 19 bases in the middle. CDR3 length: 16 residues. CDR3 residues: CASSPAIPIRETEAFF. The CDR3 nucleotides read TGTGCCAGCTCACCTGCCATACCCATAAGGGAAACTGAAGCTTTCTTT.

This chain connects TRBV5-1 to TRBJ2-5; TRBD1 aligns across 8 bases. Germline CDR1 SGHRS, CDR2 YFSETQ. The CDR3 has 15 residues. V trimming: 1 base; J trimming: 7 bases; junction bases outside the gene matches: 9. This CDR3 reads CASSLLSWGTGTQYF. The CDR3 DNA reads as TGCGCCAGCAGCTTGTTAAGCTGGGGGACAGGGACCCAGTACTTC. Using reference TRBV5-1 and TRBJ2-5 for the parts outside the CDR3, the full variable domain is KAGVTQTPRYLIKTRGQQVTLSCSPISGHRSVSWYQQTPGQGLQFLFEYFSETQRNKGNFPGRFSGRQFSNSRSEMNVSTLELGDSALYLCASSLLSWGTGTQYFGPGTRLLVL.

The CDR3, as DNA: TGTGCCAGCAGCTCTGAACAAATGGGGTTTGGGTATGGCTACACCTTC. Its translation: CASSSEQMGFGYGYTF. V and J are TRBV7-9 and TRBJ1-2; D unresolved. V lost 4 bases to trimming and J lost 5 bases, with 20 bases between them. The length of the CDR3 is 16 residues. Germline V CDR1 and CDR2: SEHNR, FQNEAQ (reference sequence). Full variable domain (rest looked up from reference TRBV7-9 and TRBJ1-2): DTGVSQNPRHKITKRGQNVTFRCDPISEHNRLYWYRQTLGQGPEFLTYFQNEAQLEKSRLLSDRFSAERPKGSFSTLEIQRTEQGDSAMYLCASSSEQMGFGYGYTFGSGTRLTVV.

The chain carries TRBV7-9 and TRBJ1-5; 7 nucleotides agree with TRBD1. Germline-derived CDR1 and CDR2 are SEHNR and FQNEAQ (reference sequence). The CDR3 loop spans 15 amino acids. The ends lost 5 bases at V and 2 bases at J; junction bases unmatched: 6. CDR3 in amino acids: CASSPATGGNQPQHF. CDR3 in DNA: TGTGCCAGCAGCCCCGCAACAGGGGGCAATCAGCCCCAGCATTTT.

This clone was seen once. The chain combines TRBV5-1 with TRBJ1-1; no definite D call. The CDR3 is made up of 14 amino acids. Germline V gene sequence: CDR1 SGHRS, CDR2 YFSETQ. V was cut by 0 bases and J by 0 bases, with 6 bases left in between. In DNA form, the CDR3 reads TGCGCCAGCAGCTTGGTGGCCATGAACACTGAAGCTTTCTTT. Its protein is CASSLVAMNTEAFF.

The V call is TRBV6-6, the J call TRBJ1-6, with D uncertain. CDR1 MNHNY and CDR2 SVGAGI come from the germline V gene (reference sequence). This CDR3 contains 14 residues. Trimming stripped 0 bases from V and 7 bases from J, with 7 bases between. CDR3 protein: CASSYSVTNSPLHF. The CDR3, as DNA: TGTGCCAGCAGTTACTCGGTAACGAATTCACCCCTCCACTTT.

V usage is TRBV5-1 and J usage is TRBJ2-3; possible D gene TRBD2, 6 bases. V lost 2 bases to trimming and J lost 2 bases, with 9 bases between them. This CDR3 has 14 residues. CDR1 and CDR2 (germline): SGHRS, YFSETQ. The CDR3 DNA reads TGCGCCAGCAGCTTCGGCGGGGCCACAGATACGCAGTATTTT. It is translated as CASSFGGATDTQYF.